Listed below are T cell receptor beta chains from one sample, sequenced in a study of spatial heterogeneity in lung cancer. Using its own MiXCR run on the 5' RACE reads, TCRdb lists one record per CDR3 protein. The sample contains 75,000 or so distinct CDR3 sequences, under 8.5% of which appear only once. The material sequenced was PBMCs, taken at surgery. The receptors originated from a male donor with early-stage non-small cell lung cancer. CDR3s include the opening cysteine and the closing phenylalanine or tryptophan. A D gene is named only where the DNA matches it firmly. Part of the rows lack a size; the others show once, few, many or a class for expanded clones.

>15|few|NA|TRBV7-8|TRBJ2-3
CASSLREIIPDTQYF
TGTGCCAGCAGCTTAAGGGAGATCATTCCGGATACGCAGTATTTT
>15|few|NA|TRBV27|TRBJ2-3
CASSRHTGSPDTQYF
TGTGCCAGCAGTCGACATACAGGGAGCCCAGATACGCAGTATTTT
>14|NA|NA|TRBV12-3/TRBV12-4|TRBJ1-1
CASSPPGTYTEAFF
TGTGCCAGCAGCCCTCCCGGGACATACACTGAAGCTTTCTTT
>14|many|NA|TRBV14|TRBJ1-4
CASSQVGLTEKLFF
TGTGCCAGCAGCCAAGTTGGCCTGACAGAAAAACTGTTTTTT
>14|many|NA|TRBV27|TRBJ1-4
CASSGWGGGEKLFF
TGTGCCAGCAGTGGGTGGGGGGGCGGCGAAAAACTGTTTTTT
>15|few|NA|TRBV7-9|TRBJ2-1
CASSLYGGENNEQFF
TGTGCCAGCAGCCTATATGGGGGAGAGAACAATGAGCAGTTCTTC
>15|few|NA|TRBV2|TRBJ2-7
CVSSYHVWGAREQYF
TGTGTCAGCAGCTACCATGTTTGGGGCGCTCGGGAGCAGTACTTC
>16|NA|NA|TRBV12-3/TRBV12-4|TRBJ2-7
CASSPILSRGSYEQYF
TGTGCCAGCAGCCCAATCCTTTCCAGGGGATCCTACGAGCAGTACTTC
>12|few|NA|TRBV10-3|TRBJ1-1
CATYPGGTEAFF
TGTGCCACCTACCCGGGGGGCACTGAAGCTTTCTTT
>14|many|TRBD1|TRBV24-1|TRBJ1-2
CATSDDRVARGYTF
TGTGCCACCAGTGATGACAGGGTTGCAAGGGGCTACACCTTC
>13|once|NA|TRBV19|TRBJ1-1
CASSIGSGAEAFF
TGTGCCAGTAGTATAGGTTCGGGGGCAGAAGCTTTCTTT
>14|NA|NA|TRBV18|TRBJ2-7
CASSPRRAAYEQYF
TGTGCCAGCTCACCCCGCCGGGCAGCCTACGAGCAGTACTTC
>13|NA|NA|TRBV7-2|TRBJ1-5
CASSWAADQPQHF
TGTGCCAGCAGTTGGGCCGCGGATCAGCCCCAGCATTTT
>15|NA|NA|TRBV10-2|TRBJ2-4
CASSEATGLMDIQYF
TGCGCCAGCAGTGAGGCCACCGGGCTCATGGACATTCAGTACTTC
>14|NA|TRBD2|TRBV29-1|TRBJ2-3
CSVEELAGADTQYF
TGCAGCGTTGAAGAGCTAGCGGGAGCAGATACGCAGTATTTT
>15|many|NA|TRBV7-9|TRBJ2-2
CASSSRLANTGELFF
TGTGCCAGCAGCTCCCGGCTAGCGAACACCGGGGAGCTGTTTTTT
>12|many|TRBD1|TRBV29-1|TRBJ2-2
CSGGQAAGELFF
TGCAGCGGTGGACAGGCGGCCGGGGAGCTGTTTTTT
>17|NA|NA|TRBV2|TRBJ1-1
CASSGNRDAREGTEAFF
TGTGCCAGCAGTGGGAACCGGGACGCCAGAGAAGGCACTGAAGCTTTCTTT
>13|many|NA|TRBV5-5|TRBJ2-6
CASSLAGANVLTF
TGTGCCAGCAGCTTGGCGGGGGCCAACGTCCTGACTTTC
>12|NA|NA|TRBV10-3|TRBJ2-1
CAIQGRNNEQFF
TGTGCCATCCAGGGCAGAAACAATGAGCAGTTCTTC
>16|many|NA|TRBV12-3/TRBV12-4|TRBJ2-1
CASSSQGGSSYNEQFF
TGTGCCAGCAGTAGCCAGGGGGGTAGCTCCTACAATGAGCAGTTCTTC
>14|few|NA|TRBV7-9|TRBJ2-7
CASRPRTGSYEQYF
TGTGCCAGCAGACCCAGGACTGGCTCCTACGAGCAGTACTTC
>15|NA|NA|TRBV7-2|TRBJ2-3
CASTLGQFGADTQYF
TGTGCCAGCACCCTCGGACAGTTTGGCGCAGATACGCAGTATTTT
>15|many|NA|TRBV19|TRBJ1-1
CASSSPGGGGTEAFF
TGTGCCAGTAGTTCCCCCGGGGGGGGAGGCACTGAAGCTTTCTTT
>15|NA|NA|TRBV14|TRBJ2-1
CASSPDFTSYNEQFF
TGTGCCAGCAGCCCGGACTTTACCTCCTACAATGAGCAGTTCTTC
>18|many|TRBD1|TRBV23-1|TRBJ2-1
CASSQLDRLNGSIGEQFF
TGCGCCAGCAGTCAATTGGACAGGCTCAACGGATCGATTGGTGAGCAGTTCTTC
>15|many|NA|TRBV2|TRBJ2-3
CASSEATSSRDTQYF
TGTGCCAGCAGTGAAGCGACTAGTTCCCGAGATACGCAGTATTTT
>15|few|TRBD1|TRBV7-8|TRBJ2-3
CASSPRQGITDTQYF
TGTGCCAGCAGCCCCCGACAGGGTATTACAGATACGCAGTATTTT
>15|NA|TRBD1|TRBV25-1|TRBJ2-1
CASSRSGQGYNEQFF
TGTGCCAGCAGCCGATCGGGACAGGGGTACAATGAGCAGTTCTTC
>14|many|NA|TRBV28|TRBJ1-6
CATLSGETNSPLHF
TGTGCCACGCTTTCCGGTGAAACCAATTCACCCCTCCACTTT
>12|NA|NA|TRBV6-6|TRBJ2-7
CASSSRESEQYF
TGTGCCAGCAGTTCCCGCGAAAGTGAGCAGTACTTC
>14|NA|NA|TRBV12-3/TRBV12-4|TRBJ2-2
CASGDSTGSGELFF
TGTGCCAGCGGCGATTCGACGGGTTCCGGGGAGCTGTTTTTT
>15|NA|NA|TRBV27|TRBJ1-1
CASSDRPSMNTEAFF
TGTGCCAGCAGCGACAGGCCTTCAATGAACACTGAAGCTTTCTTT
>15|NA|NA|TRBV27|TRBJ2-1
CASSLSGREGGEQFF
TGTGCCAGCAGTTTATCAGGCAGGGAAGGAGGTGAGCAGTTCTTC
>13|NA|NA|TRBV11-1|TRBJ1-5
CASSLVGNQPQHF
TGTGCCAGCAGCTTAGTGGGGAATCAGCCCCAGCATTTT
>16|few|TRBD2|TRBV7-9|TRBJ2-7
CASSRSSGEKIYEQYF
TGTGCCAGCAGCCGTTCAAGCGGGGAAAAAATTTACGAGCAGTACTTC
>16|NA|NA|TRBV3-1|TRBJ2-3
CASSQGGGAGGDTQYF
TGTGCCAGCAGCCAAGGGGGTGGAGCGGGCGGAGATACGCAGTATTTT
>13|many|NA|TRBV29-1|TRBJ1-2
CSVEQQASYGYTF
TGCAGCGTTGAACAACAGGCTAGCTATGGCTACACCTTC
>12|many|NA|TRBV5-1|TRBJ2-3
CASSLATDTQYF
TGCGCCAGCAGCTTGGCCACAGATACGCAGTATTTT
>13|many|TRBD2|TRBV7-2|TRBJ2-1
CASSLGPGPGGFF
TGTGCCAGCAGCTTAGGACCGGGACCGGGGGGGTTCTTC
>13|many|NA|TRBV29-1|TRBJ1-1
CSVDLQGRTEAFF
TGCAGCGTGGATCTACAGGGACGGACTGAAGCTTTCTTT
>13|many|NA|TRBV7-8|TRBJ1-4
CASSWGPNEKLFF
TGTGCCAGCAGCTGGGGCCCTAATGAAAAACTGTTTTTT
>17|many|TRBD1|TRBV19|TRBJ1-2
CASSSRSGQGANYGYTF
TGTGCCAGTAGTAGCCGCTCGGGACAGGGGGCGAACTATGGCTACACCTTC
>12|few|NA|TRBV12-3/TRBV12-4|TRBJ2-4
CASSSTAYIQYF
TGTGCCAGCAGTTCCACAGCGTACATTCAGTACTTC
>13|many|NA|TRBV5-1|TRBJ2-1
CASRADPNNEQFF
TGCGCCAGCAGGGCCGACCCAAACAATGAGCAGTTCTTC
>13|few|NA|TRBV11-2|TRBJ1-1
CASSLDINTEAFF
TGTGCCAGCAGCTTAGATATAAACACTGAAGCTTTCTTT
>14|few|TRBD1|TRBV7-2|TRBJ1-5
CASVDRAANQPQHF
TGTGCCAGCGTGGACAGGGCGGCGAATCAGCCCCAGCATTTT
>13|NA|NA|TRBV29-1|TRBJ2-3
CSVEGGSTDTQYF
TGCAGCGTTGAAGGCGGTAGCACAGATACGCAGTATTTT
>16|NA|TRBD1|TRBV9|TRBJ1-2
CASSPSGTGANYGYTF
TGTGCCAGCAGCCCAAGCGGGACAGGGGCTAACTATGGCTACACCTTC
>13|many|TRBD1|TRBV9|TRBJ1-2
CASSEGQDYGYTF
TGTGCCAGCAGCGAGGGACAGGACTATGGCTACACCTTC